The 19 T cell receptor beta chains listed next were all sequenced from one sample in a study of identical twins. Each CDR3 protein gets one entry after TCRdb re-called the 5' RACE reads with MiXCR. The data contain 550,000 to 700,000 distinct CDR3 sequences, roughly 20% of them seen just once; the ten biggest clones take up 4% to 4.5%. These data also formed part of another study, on T cells expressing NK-cell markers.

The sequencing input was PBMCs. The receptors originated from a woman aged 18-29 years in good health.

This clonotype occurred a few times. This sequence joins TRBV15 and TRBJ2-7, with D hard to call. With 1 base removed from V and 5 bases from J, the gap between germline ends came to 12 bases. From germline, CDR1 is LNHNV and CDR2 YYDKDF (reference sequence). This CDR3 is built from 14 residues. CDR3 sequence: CATSRVGSPHEQYF. The DNA of the CDR3 is TGTGCCACCAGCAGAGTCGGTTCCCCCCACGAGCAGTACTTC.

This clonotype was picked up a small number of times. The rearrangement joins TRBV12-3 or TRBV12-4 to TRBJ1-2, with unresolved D. Trimming pared 2 bases from V and 7 bases from J, leaving 11 bases between. This CDR3 is 13 amino acids long. CDR3 DNA: TGTGCCAGCAGTTTACGAACTATCGGTGGCTACACCTTC. This sequence encodes CASSLRTIGGYTF.

This clonotype has more than one count but fewer than ten. V is TRBV12-3 or TRBV12-4 and J is TRBJ2-5; the D is unclear. Between the trimmed V and J ends, which lost 3 bases and 7 bases, there was a span of 15 bases. The CDR3 is 14 residues long. CDR3 residues: CASSLYGSPATQYF. In DNA form, the CDR3 reads TGTGCCAGCAGTTTGTACGGGTCCCCCGCGACCCAGTACTTC.

This clonotype was found a few times. The V call is TRBV4-2, the J call TRBJ2-2, with 8 nucleotides matching TRBD1. The CDR3 sequence is 18 residues long. With 0 bases clipped from V and 5 bases from J, the junction kept 11 bases outside the gene matches. Germline-derived CDR1 and CDR2 are LGHNA and YNFKEQ. CDR3 DNA: TGTGCCAGCAGCCAAGAGTTCGGGCAGGGGGCGGGAACCGGGGAGCTGTTTTTT. It encodes CASSQEFGQGAGTGELFF.

The table lists this clonotype with many counts. The chain is built from TRBV10-3 and TRBJ2-1, with a weak D call TRBD1 (6 bases). The CDR3 is 13 amino acids. Trimming cost V 5 bases and J 7 bases, with 12 bases left between them. Germline V gene data show CDR1 as ENHRY and CDR2 as SYGVKD. The DNA for the CDR3 is TGTGCCATCAGTAGACAGGTGGGTAATGAGCAGTTCTTC. Translated, it gives CAISRQVGNEQFF.

This clonotype was seen only a few times. The chain is built from TRBV6-1 and TRBJ1-1; D is possibly TRBD1 (5 bases). CDR3 length equals 14 residues. Germline CDR1 MNHNS, CDR2 SASEGT. V was cut by 6 bases and J by 2 bases, with 13 bases left in between. This CDR3 reads CASRPRQSNTEAFF. DNA for the CDR3: TGTGCCAGCAGACCCCGACAGTCAAACACTGAAGCTTTCTTT.

This clonotype was seen ten or more times. The J gene is TRBJ2-5, the V gene TRBV6-1; the D call may be TRBD1 or TRBD2 (5 bases each). CDR3 length: 15 residues. Germline CDR1 reads MNHNS; CDR2 reads SASEGT. V lost 5 bases and J lost 5, with 18 bases in between. CDR3 nucleotide sequence: TGTGCCAGCAGTACCGGGCCCGCTTGGGGGGAGACCCAGTACTTC. This translates into CASSTGPAWGETQYF.

The J gene is TRBJ2-7, the V gene TRBV6-1, with D perhaps TRBD1 or TRBD2 (5 bases each). The germline CDR1 and CDR2 sequences are MNHNS and SASEGT. CDR3 length: 12 amino acids. Trimming stripped 6 bases from V and 6 bases from J, with 12 bases between. CDR3 sequence reads: CASRGPTREQYF. The CDR3 bases are TGTGCCAGCAGGGGACCAACTCGCGAGCAGTACTTC.

The chain uses TRBV6-1 and TRBJ2-1, with D perhaps matching TRBD2 (6 bases). Trimming shortened V by 6 bases and J by 15 bases, and 12 bases separated the two germline ends. Germline CDR1 and CDR2: MNHNS and SASEGT. There are 10 residues in the CDR3. CDR3 region: CASRAGGVFF. CDR3 bases: TGTGCCAGCAGGGCCGGAGGGGTGTTCTTC.

This clonotype was seen at least ten times. The chain recombines TRBV5-1 with TRBJ2-7; 7 nucleotides line up with TRBD2. This CDR3 is built from 15 residues. CDR1 SGHRS and CDR2 YFSETQ come from the germline V gene. Losses at the gene ends were 4 bases for V and 9 bases for J; bases not matched to a gene: 16. CDR3 sequence: CASSPSGGEYEWQYF. DNA of the CDR3: TGCGCCAGCAGCCCTAGCGGCGGAGAGTACGAGTGGCAGTACTTC.

The chain recombines TRBV20-1 with TRBJ1-2; D unresolved. V lost 3 bases, J lost 4 bases, and 12 bases lay in between. Germline V gene data show CDR1 as DFQATT and CDR2 as SNEGSKA (reference sequence). The length of the CDR3 is 13 residues. CDR3: CSASSPVGYGYTF. The DNA of the CDR3 is TGCAGTGCTAGCTCGCCGGTGGGCTATGGCTACACCTTC.

V and J are TRBV25-1 and TRBJ2-2; D unresolved. Looked up from germline, CDR1 is MGHDK and CDR2 is SYGVNS. V was trimmed by 5 bases and J by 4 bases, leaving 11 bases between them. This CDR3 contains 14 residues. CDR3 sequence (DNA): TGTGCCAGCAGTCCCCAGAGACTCACCGGGGAGCTGTTTTTT. Amino acid sequence: CASSPQRLTGELFF.

This chain uses TRBV12-5 with TRBJ1-2, with D maybe TRBD1 (5 bases). Germline V gene sequence: CDR1 LGHNT, CDR2 FRNRAP. This CDR3 is 14 amino acids long. Deletions cut 2 bases from V and 8 bases from J, with 15 bases between. The CDR3 loop reads CASGLNGGIGGYTF. DNA of the CDR3: TGTGCTAGTGGTTTGAATGGGGGTATAGGAGGCTACACCTTC.

This chain connects TRBV29-1 to TRBJ2-3, with 7 bases lining up with TRBD1. The J segment lost 5 bases and the V segment lost 7 bases, leaving 9 bases of the junction unmatched. This CDR3 contains 13 residues. The germline V gene has CDR1 SQVTM and CDR2 ANQGSEA. This CDR3 reads CSALTGKQDTQYF. The CDR3 nucleotides read TGCAGCGCCCTGACAGGGAAGCAAGATACGCAGTATTTT.

This clonotype was counted a few times. The rearrangement uses TRBV4-3 and TRBJ1-1; D is unresolved. Trimming left V 1 base short and J 2 bases short, with 8 bases between. The CDR3 loop spans 14 amino acids. From germline, CDR1 is LGHNA and CDR2 YSLEER. CDR3 DNA: TGCGCCAGCAGCCAAGTAGGCAGTAACACTGAAGCTTTCTTT. It yields the protein CASSQVGSNTEAFF.

The rearrangement uses TRBV9 and TRBJ2-2; D is unresolved. With 6 bases removed from V and 1 base from J, the gap between germline ends came to 4 bases. The CDR3 is 12 amino acids. CDR1 is SGDLS and CDR2 is YYNGEE in the germline V gene. The CDR3 reads CASTKNTGELFF. As DNA, the CDR3 is TGTGCCAGCACCAAGAACACCGGGGAGCTGTTTTTT.

The table lists this clonotype with many counts. V gene TRBV5-1 combines with J gene TRBJ2-3, with 8 bases identical to TRBD1. With V trimmed by 4 bases and J by 2 bases, 12 bases remained unmatched. The CDR3 extends over 17 amino acids. Germline CDR1 SGHRS, CDR2 YFSETQ. CDR3 region: CASSPQTGAGLTDTQYF. DNA of the CDR3: TGCGCCAGCAGCCCCCAGACAGGGGCCGGCCTCACAGATACGCAGTATTTT.

V and J are TRBV10-3 and TRBJ2-2, with D hard to call. Germline lookup yields CDR1 ENHRY and CDR2 SYGVKD. V lost 4 bases and J lost 0, with 12 bases in between. CDR3 length: 16 residues. DNA of the CDR3: TGTGCCATCAGTGCGGGTTCCCTCGCGAACACCGGGGAGCTGTTTTTT. Translated: CAISAGSLANTGELFF.

This clonotype was picked up a small number of times. The rearrangement links TRBV24-1 to TRBJ2-1; tentative D call: TRBD1 (6 bases). V lost 5 bases and J lost 6, with 16 bases in between. Germline loops: CDR1 KGHDR, CDR2 SFDVKD. The CDR3 has 15 residues. CDR3 residues: CATSGTGTWRNEQFF. CDR3 nucleotides: TGTGCCACCAGTGGTACAGGGACCTGGCGCAATGAGCAGTTCTTC.